Here is one TCR beta chain with its context. Germline values: CDR1 SGHTA, CDR2 FQGNSA. The germline V and J ends were trimmed by 3 bases and 5 bases, with 19 bases remaining between them. This CDR3 comprises 16 residues. This specimen comes from a study of blood T cells in healthy people across ages. The use of a sample-barcoded 5' primer and a J-beta primer mix characterized a second PCR of roughly 6 to 11 cycles. TCRdb re-analysed the 5' RACE reads in MiXCR, keeping a single row per CDR3 protein. The table lists 800,000 or so distinct CDR3 sequences, roughly 60% of them singletons, with 25% to 30% in the top ten.

This chain uses TRBV7-2 with TRBJ1-1, with D perhaps TRBD1 (5 bases). Sequencing was done on a sample of blood. The sequence was collected from a man under 40 in good health. The CDR3 DNA reads TGTGCCAGCAGCTTCTCCAGGGTGGGGGGGACTACTGAAGCTTTCTTT. Protein sequence: CASSFSRVGGTTEAFF.